These 20 T cell receptor beta chains share one sample of origin, sequenced in a study of cytomegalovirus exposure and HLA in healthy donors. Use of 60 Vbeta and 13 Jbeta primers characterized the PCR. Sequenced by immunoSEQ multiplex PCR; TCRdb stores in-frame clones only, minus some. This table holds 70,000 to 95,000 clones, over 60% found once. The sequenced sample was PBMCs. The source of these receptors is a man aged 25 to 40 in good health and CMV-seropositive.

Points on this clone: The sample carries other DNA sequences with the same CDR3. This sequence joins TRBV6-4 and TRBJ2-1; TRBD1 might be the D (6 bases). CDR1 is MRHNA and CDR2 is SNTAGT in the germline V gene. The V end lost 3 bases, the J end lost 5 bases, and 8 bases lay between the germline ends. The CDR3 runs to 13 residues. The CDR3 region is CASSEGQNNEQFF. CDR3 DNA: TGTGCCAGCAGTGAGGGACAAAACAATGAGCAGTTCTTC.

The rearrangement joins TRBV29-1 to TRBJ1-4, with 9 bases fitting TRBD1. Germline V gene data show CDR1 as SQVTM and CDR2 as ANQGSEA. V trimming: 7 bases; J trimming: 0 bases; junction bases outside the gene matches: 6. The CDR3 runs to 15 residues. CDR3 nucleotides: TGCAGCGGACGGACAGGGGCTGCAACTAATGAAAAACTGTTTTTT. This sequence encodes CSGRTGAATNEKLFF.

CDR3 region: CASSRTAERGGELFF. CDR3 nucleotide sequence: TGTGCCAGCTCACGGACAGCCGAAAGGGGCGGGGAGCTGTTTTTT. V is TRBV18 and J is TRBJ2-2, with D perhaps TRBD1 (6 bases). CDR3 length equals 15 residues. The V gene lost 4 bases and the J gene lost 7 bases, with 16 bases spanning the gap. Looked up from germline, CDR1 is KGHSH and CDR2 is LQKENI.

The V and J genes are TRBV5-1 and TRBJ1-5, with D perhaps TRBD1 (5 bases). The CDR3 runs 15 residues. CDR1 SGHRS and CDR2 YFSETQ come from the germline V gene. V dropped 0 bases and J dropped 3 bases, with 10 bases sitting between them. CDR3 residues: CASSLAAGPNQPQHF. In DNA, the CDR3 is TGCGCCAGCAGCTTGGCGGCGGGACCCAATCAGCCCCAGCATTTT.

The J gene is TRBJ1-2, the V gene TRBV4-3; D gene ambiguous. The germline V gene has CDR1 LGHNA and CDR2 YSLEER. V was clipped by 2 bases and J by 0 bases, with 13 bases between them. The CDR3 totals 16 residues. CDR3 nucleotide sequence: TGCGCCAGCAGCCAAACCAGTCAGACATCTAACTATGGCTACACCTTC. Protein product: CASSQTSQTSNYGYTF.

CDR3 in DNA: TGCGCCAGCAGCCACGAGGGACTTGGAGGAACCTACGAGCAGTACTTC. This codes for CASSHEGLGGTYEQYF. V and J are TRBV4-1 and TRBJ2-7; maybe TRBD2 (6 bases). CDR1 is MGHRA, CDR2 YSYEKL, per germline. V lost 3 bases, J lost 2 bases, and 17 bases lay in between. The CDR3 consists of 16 residues.

CDR3 in amino acids: CASRWGDYGYTF. Written as DNA, the CDR3 is TGTGCCAGCAGATGGGGAGACTATGGCTACACCTTC. The chain uses TRBV5-4 and TRBJ1-2; no firm D call. The CDR3 contains 12 residues. Germline-derived CDR1 and CDR2 are SGHNT and YYREEE (reference sequence). The V end lost 5 bases, the J end lost 3 bases, and 8 bases lay between the germline ends. Together with reference TRBV5-4 and TRBJ1-2, the CDR3 gives the full variable domain: ETGVTQSPTHLIKTRGQQVTLRCSSQSGHNTVSWYQQALGQGPQFIFQYYREEENGRGNFPPRFSGLQFPNYSSELNVNALELDDSALYLCASRWGDYGYTFGSGTRLTVV.

V and J are TRBV7-3 and TRBJ1-1; D unclear. Germline V gene sequence: CDR1 SGHTA, CDR2 FQGTGA. The CDR3 has 15 residues. The V end lost 4 bases, the J end lost 0 bases, and 12 bases lay between the germline ends. CDR3 DNA sequence: TGTGCCAGCAGCTCCTCGGGGAGCATGAACACTGAAGCTTTCTTT. The encoded protein is CASSSSGSMNTEAFF.

The chain links TRBV7-9 to TRBJ2-3; D remains ambiguous. The germline gives CDR1 SEHNR, CDR2 FQNEAQ (reference sequence). V lost 1 base and J lost 2, with 7 bases in between. There are 14 residues in the CDR3. For the CDR3, the DNA is TGTGCCAGCAGCTTAGGTAGTTCCACAGATACGCAGTATTTT. It translates to CASSLGSSTDTQYF.

This clone was picked up a small number of times. The chain is built from TRBV15 and TRBJ2-1; maybe TRBD1 (6 bases). V was shortened by 3 bases and J by 3 bases, with 12 bases between the two germline ends. CDR1 is LNHNV and CDR2 is YYDKDF in the germline V gene (reference sequence). The CDR3 sequence is 15 residues long. CDR3 nucleotide sequence: TGTGCCACCAGCAGCGGACAGCCAGGCTACAATGAGCAGTTCTTC. This sequence encodes CATSSGQPGYNEQFF.

J is TRBJ2-5 and V is TRBV18; D uncertain. Trimming left V 3 bases short and J 7 bases short, with 12 bases between. Germline V CDR1 and CDR2: KGHSH, LQKENI. The CDR3 has 13 amino acids. Here the CDR3 reads CASSPPASATQYF. DNA for the CDR3: TGTGCCAGCTCACCGCCGGCGAGCGCGACCCAGTACTTC. The variable domain in full, completed from reference TRBV18 and TRBJ2-5, reads NAGVMQNPRHLVRRRGQEARLRCSPMKGHSHVYWYRQLPEEGLKFMVYLQKENIIDESGMPKERFSAEFPKEGPSILRIQQVVRGDSAAYFCASSPPASATQYFGPGTRLLVL.

V and J are TRBV4-1 and TRBJ2-5; 7 nucleotides line up with TRBD2. Per germline, CDR1 MGHRA and CDR2 YSYEKL. After removal of 5 bases from V and 4 bases from J, the junction contained 16 bases not matched to a gene. The CDR3 runs to 17 residues. The CDR3 DNA sequence: TGCGCCAGCAGCGCATACCCGGGACTAACCGCCCCAGAGACCCAGTACTTC. Its protein product is CASSAYPGLTAPETQYF.

The V and J genes are TRBV19 and TRBJ2-7, with 11 bases lining up with TRBD1. This CDR3 region has 14 residues. The junction had 7 bases not matched to a gene; V was cut back by 5 bases and J by 7 bases. In germline, CDR1 is LNHDA, CDR2 SQIVND (reference sequence). The CDR3 DNA reads TGTGCCAGTAGTGCCAGGACAGGGGGCGATGAGCAGTACGTC. As protein: CASSARTGGDEQYV.

V and J are TRBV6-1 and TRBJ1-6; a possible D gene is TRBD1 (5 bases). With 10 bases removed from V and 3 bases from J, the gap between germline ends came to 16 bases. Germline CDR1 and CDR2: MNHNS and SASEGT. This CDR3 contains 15 residues. The CDR3 here is CATRHGGVYNSPLHF. CDR3 sequence (DNA): TGTGCCACCCGCCACGGGGGGGTCTATAATTCACCCCTCCACTTT.

The genes are TRBV6-5 and TRBJ1-1; D is possibly TRBD1 (5 bases). The CDR3 totals 14 residues. Germline lookup yields CDR1 MNHEY and CDR2 SVGAGI. V shed 2 bases and J shed 5 bases, with 12 bases lying between them. CDR3 nucleotides: TGTGCCAGCAGTTACGACAGCAGTTTAACTGAAGCTTTCTTT. Its protein product is CASSYDSSLTEAFF.

The chain recombines TRBV2 with TRBJ2-1; 9 nucleotides align to TRBD1. This CDR3 spans 14 amino acids. Looked up from germline, CDR1 is SNHLY and CDR2 is FYNNEI. Trimming cost V 6 bases and J 6 bases; bases outside gene matches: 6. The CDR3 DNA reads TGTGCCAGCAGCTGGACAGGGGAGGGCAATGAGCAGTTCTTC. Its translation is CASSWTGEGNEQFF.

The CDR3 loop is CASSFPQGYTEAFF. CDR3 bases: TGTGCCAGCAGCTTCCCACAGGGGTACACTGAAGCTTTCTTT. The chain combines TRBV11-2 with TRBJ1-1; TRBD1 agrees at 7 bases. CDR1 and CDR2 from the germline V gene are SGHAT and FQNNGV. The CDR3 extends over 14 amino acids. V lost 3 bases, J lost 3 bases, and 4 bases stayed unmatched.

This clone occurred a few times. This chain links TRBV10-3 with TRBJ2-1; 11 bases are shared with TRBD2. Germline CDR1 reads ENHRY; CDR2 reads SYGVKD. CDR3 size: 16 residues. V lost 6 bases, J lost 7 bases, and 11 bases stayed unmatched. This CDR3 is CAIRPLAGGPRNEQFF. The CDR3 DNA reads TGTGCCATCAGGCCCTTAGCGGGGGGGCCTCGGAATGAGCAGTTCTTC.

This sequence joins TRBV29-1 and TRBJ1-4, with D perhaps matching TRBD1 (6 bases). Trimming cost V 7 bases and J 7 bases, with 13 bases left between them. The germline gives CDR1 SQVTM, CDR2 ANQGSEA. This CDR3 comprises 12 residues. This chain's CDR3 is CSASPDSEKLFF. As DNA, the CDR3 is TGCAGCGCTAGCCCGGACAGTGAAAAACTGTTTTTT.

This chain links TRBV6-4 with TRBJ2-1, with 7 bases aligning to TRBD2. The germline V gene has CDR1 MRHNA and CDR2 SNTAGT. The CDR3 spans 16 residues. Trimming cost V 0 bases and J 4 bases; bases outside gene matches: 6. CDR3 in DNA: TGTGCCAGCAGTGACTCCGATCCAGCGGGGTACAATGAGCAGTTCTTC. Translating gives CASSDSDPAGYNEQFF.